The TCR beta chain described here comes from a study of cytomegalovirus exposure and HLA in healthy donors. Whole-study results and caveats: Three CMV-associated chains proved CMV antigen-specific in vitro.

The CDR3 has 14 amino acids. Per germline, CDR1 MDHEN and CDR2 SYDVKM. Unmatched junction bases numbered 5, after V lost 6 bases and J lost 8 bases. The PCR contained 60 Vbeta and 13 Jbeta primers. Method: immunoSEQ multiplex PCR; TCRdb's copy keeps in-frame clones and lacks some. With 150,000 or so clones in the sample, the ten largest clones hold approximately 1.5%. Notes on this clone: Its antigen is undetermined.

The TCR was taken from a woman aged 45-60 years in good health and CMV-seronegative. The chain combines TRBV28 with TRBJ2-1, with 12 positions matching TRBD2. The sequencing sample was made of PBMCs. The CDR3 DNA reads TGTGCCAGCAGGGGGGCTAGCGGGGGGGATGAGCAGTTCTTC. Translating gives CASRGASGGDEQFF.